This TCR beta chain derives from a study of T cell changes during pregnancy in multiple sclerosis (dated by TCRdb to about 2019). Study-level background: The study examined how the T cell repertoire changed over the course of pregnancy in women with multiple sclerosis.

With respect to this clone: This receptor's antigen is unknown. Base qualities are missing; no much larger clone stands one base away.

CDR1 ENHRY and CDR2 SYGVKD are derived from the germline V gene. Here V drops 8 bases and J drops 7 bases, and the junction holds 5 bases not matched to any gene. The CDR3 has 13 amino acids, counting the end cysteine and phenylalanine. CDR3 DNA only is kept here, 39 bases in frame from base 1. Library prep was done by the immunoSEQ multiplex PCR assay. TCRdb took this table from immuneACCESS and kept in-frame rearrangements with V and J called. Such tables lack part of the clones; where checked against another copy, unresolved V genes explain under half of the gap, and the rest is unexplained. The table for this sample lists 40,000 to 60,000 clones; 94% of them were counted only once. The ten largest clones capture over 0.4% of the sample.

This receptor was taken from a female donor with multiple sclerosis, enrolled in a pregnancy study. The receptor chain draws on TRBV10-3 and TRBJ1-6; 7 bases in between match TRBD1. The material sequenced was CD4+ T cells from peripheral blood mononuclear cells, taken in the first trimester of pregnancy. The DNA sequence is as follows: TGTGCCATCTCCGGGACAGACAATTCACCCCTCCACTTT. The translation is CAISGTDNSPLHF.